Sequencing of this T cell receptor beta chain was carried out in a study of breast tumors, draining lymph nodes, adjacent tissues. The CDR3 covers 15 residues. V gave up 4 bases and J gave up 3 bases, with 15 bases separating them. Axillary draining lymph nodes of breast cancer patients supplied the node samples. TCRdb used MiXCR to reprocess the multiplex PCR reads, holding one entry per CDR3 protein. The repertoire holds more than 100,000 distinct CDR3 sequences, with around 24% as singletons. Sequences were obtained from axillary lymph node tissue. This receptor was taken from a female donor with breast cancer. Some clones in this sample may be carry-over from other donors' samples. The chain is built from TRBV6-7 and TRBJ1-2; tentatively, D is TRBD1 (6 bases). TRBV6-7 has ORF status, its function being uncertain. CDR3 protein: CASSSPEYRDYGYTF. DNA of the CDR3: TGTGCCAGCAGTTCTCCGGAATACAGGGACTATGGCTACACCTTC.